This entry features one T cell receptor (beta chain) sequence. The sample belongs to a study of blood T cell repertoires in COVID-19. The wider study: There were acute and convalescent COVID-19 samples, and they came from the United States, Italy and Spain.

Germline V gene lookup returns CDR1 SGHTA and CDR2 FQGNSA. V lost 2 bases and J 1 base, leaving 6 bases between the germline ends. The CDR3 length is 13 residues. Per the study methods: Using reference gene primer amplification, nucleated cell counts were estimated. Libraries were prepared by immunoSEQ multiplex PCR; TCRdb keeps only in-frame clonotypes and omits some of them. V, J and clone size reflect that table, while D and trimming were determined from the DNA. Of 120,000 or so clones in the sample, over 60% are singletons; the top ten hold approximately 35%. Sequenced sample: peripheral blood. The V call is TRBV7-2, the J call TRBJ2-7; tentatively, D is TRBD1 (5 bases). The sequence was obtained from a man in his forties with active or convalescent COVID-19. CDR3 sequence: CASSLRQSYEQYF. CDR3 nucleotides: TGTGCCAGCAGCTTAAGACAGTCCTACGAGCAGTACTTC.